Presented here are 13 T cell receptor beta chains from one specimen sequenced in a study of identical twins. TCRdb called the 5' RACE reads again in MiXCR, with one record for every CDR3 protein. Altogether about 190,000 distinct CDR3 sequences are present, about a sixth being singletons, with the ten largest covering over 35%. In addition, the sample was reused for a study of T cells expressing NK-cell markers.

Sample: CD8+ T cells sorted from blood. The receptors derive from a young woman in good health.

This clonotype has at least ten counts. The V call is TRBV29-1, the J call TRBJ2-1; weak D call: TRBD2 (6 bases). The length of the CDR3 is 16 residues. Trimming left V 6 bases short and J 3 bases short, with 21 bases between. CDR1 is SQVTM, CDR2 ANQGSEA, per germline. The CDR3 here is CSVPSGGSGDYNEQFF. In DNA, the CDR3 is TGCAGCGTCCCGAGCGGTGGGTCGGGAGACTACAATGAGCAGTTCTTC.

This sequence joins TRBV27 and TRBJ2-1; D uncertain. CDR1 and CDR2 from the germline V gene are MNHEY and SMNVEV (reference sequence). The CDR3 runs to 14 residues. V lost 2 bases and J lost 9, with 14 bases in between. The CDR3 loop reads CASSLAVRGSEQFF. CDR3 DNA sequence: TGTGCCAGCAGTTTAGCGGTTCGAGGAAGTGAGCAGTTCTTC.

This clonotype was picked up a small number of times. The V gene is TRBV30, the J gene TRBJ2-7; D is possibly TRBD1 (6 bases). This CDR3 has 13 residues. The V end lost 3 bases, the J end lost 1 base, and 10 bases lay between the germline ends. Germline CDR1 is GTSNPN and CDR2 is SVGIG (reference sequence). The CDR3 DNA is TGTGCCTGGAGAGGCAGGGGTTCCTACGAGCAGTACTTC. Its protein product is CAWRGRGSYEQYF.

This clonotype was detected a few times. This chain joins TRBV4-3 and TRBJ1-1, with no clear D. V gave up 1 base and J gave up 2 bases, with 11 bases separating them. The CDR3 is 15 amino acids. Per germline, CDR1 LGHNA and CDR2 YSLEER. The CDR3 spells CASSQGSRYNTEAFF. CDR3 bases: TGCGCCAGCAGCCAAGGGTCGAGGTACAACACTGAAGCTTTCTTT.

This clonotype was detected a few times. The J gene is TRBJ1-2, the V gene TRBV20-1; D is unresolved. The V and J ends lost 3 bases and 4 bases respectively, with 12 bases between them. This CDR3 comprises 13 residues. Germline assignment: CDR1 DFQATT and CDR2 SNEGSKA (reference sequence). This CDR3 is CSASTSEVYGYTF. The CDR3 region has the DNA TGCAGTGCTAGTACGTCGGAGGTCTATGGCTACACCTTC.

This chain links TRBV5-1 with TRBJ2-5, with D maybe TRBD1 (5 bases). The germline V gene has CDR1 SGHRS and CDR2 YFSETQ. This CDR3 region has 14 residues. Trimming shortened V by 6 bases and J by 5 bases, and 17 bases separated the two germline ends. The DNA of the CDR3 is TGCGCCAGCACCCACTTAGGGGATTGGGAGACCCAGTACTTC. This codes for CASTHLGDWETQYF.

This chain uses TRBV14 with TRBJ2-1; weak D call: TRBD2 (5 bases). Trimming pared 4 bases from V and 8 bases from J, leaving 12 bases between. The CDR3 covers 13 residues. Germline CDR1 reads SGHDN; CDR2 reads FVKESK. For the CDR3, the DNA is TGTGCCAGCAGCCTGACTACCCTGGATGAGCAGTTCTTC. Translating it yields CASSLTTLDEQFF.

This chain joins TRBV9 and TRBJ1-2; D remains unclear. The CDR3 spans 12 residues. The V end lost 2 bases, the J end lost 6 bases, and 8 bases lay between the germline ends. Germline CDR1 SGDLS, CDR2 YYNGEE. The CDR3 nucleotides read TGTGCCAGCAGCGTGAGGGCACATGGCTACACCTTC. It yields the protein CASSVRAHGYTF. Full variable domain (missing parts from reference TRBV9 and TRBJ1-2): DSGVTQTPKHLITATGQRVTLRCSPRSGDLSVYWYQQSLDQGLQFLIQYYNGEERAKGNILERFSAQQFPDLHSELNLSSLELGDSALYFCASSVRAHGYTFGSGTRLTVV.

The V call is TRBV20-1, the J call TRBJ2-7, with D perhaps matching TRBD1 (8 bases). Germline CDR1 is DFQATT and CDR2 is SNEGSKA (reference sequence). The CDR3 has 14 residues. The ends were cut back, 2 bases at V and 2 bases at J, with 13 bases in the middle. DNA for the CDR3: TGCAGTGCTAGAAGCGGGACAGGAACCTACGAGCAGTACTTC. As protein: CSARSGTGTYEQYF.

This clonotype was seen only a few times. The rearrangement links TRBV29-1 to TRBJ1-1; D is possibly TRBD1 (5 bases). The CDR3 sequence is 13 residues long. The germline CDR1 and CDR2 sequences are SQVTM and ANQGSEA. V lost 6 bases to trimming and J lost 4 bases, with 15 bases between them. The CDR3 loop reads CSVLFRQGTEAFF. The DNA of the CDR3 is TGCAGCGTGTTGTTTCGCCAGGGCACTGAAGCTTTCTTT.

The rearrangement joins TRBV29-1 to TRBJ2-3; D not resolved. The length of the CDR3 is 14 residues. V gave up 6 bases and J gave up 0 bases, with 13 bases separating them. Germline V CDR1 and CDR2: SQVTM, ANQGSEA. In nucleotides, the CDR3 is TGCAGCGTCGATCTAGACCCTAGCACAGATACGCAGTATTTT. Residues: CSVDLDPSTDTQYF.

The rearrangement uses TRBV2 and TRBJ2-7; tentatively, D is TRBD1 (5 bases). V was clipped by 6 bases and J by 5 bases, with 14 bases between them. The CDR3 has 13 amino acids. CDR1 SNHLY and CDR2 FYNNEI come from the germline V gene. The DNA of the CDR3 is TGTGCCAGCAGAAATGTAGGGGTGGACGAGCAGTACTTC. Amino acids: CASRNVGVDEQYF.

This clonotype was seen only once. V gene TRBV30 combines with J gene TRBJ2-3, with 7 bases identical to TRBD1. The CDR3 covers 15 residues. The germline V gene has CDR1 GTSNPN and CDR2 SVGIG (reference sequence). V shed 0 bases and J 2 bases; nucleotides not matched to a gene: 5. In DNA form, the CDR3 reads TGTGCCTGGAGTGTAGAGGGGGCCACCACAGATACGCAGTATTTT. As protein: CAWSVEGATTDTQYF.